This is a list of T cell receptor beta chains from one sample in a study of cytomegalovirus exposure and HLA in healthy donors. Data came from immunoSEQ multiplex PCR; TCRdb stores just in-frame clones and leaves some out. The data contain 180,000 or so clones, 78% of them singletons. Sequenced material: PBMCs. All receptors come from a female donor in good health and CMV-seronegative. Both conserved end residues are part of each CDR3. D genes are given only for firm matches. A row's size may be missing; if present it is once, few, many or a size class.

V	D	size	J	CDR3	DNA
TRBV5-1	-	-	TRBJ2-7	CASSPSWARVSEQYF	TGCGCCAGCAGCCCCTCGTGGGCCAGGGTCTCCGAGCAGTACTTC
TRBV5-6	TRBD1	few	TRBJ2-2	CASSMVGTVNTGELFF	TGTGCCAGCAGCATGGTAGGGACAGTGAACACCGGGGAGCTGTTTTTT
TRBV5-1	-	-	TRBJ1-1	CASSLRIGRGNTEAFF	TGCGCCAGCAGCTTGAGGATCGGCAGGGGCAACACTGAAGCTTTCTTT
TRBV6-6	-	-	TRBJ1-1	CASRQQGSEAFF	TGTGCCAGCCGCCAACAGGGTTCTGAAGCTTTCTTT
TRBV27	-	-	TRBJ1-5	CASSFSGGMNQPQHF	TGTGCCAGCAGTTTCTCCGGAGGGATGAATCAGCCCCAGCATTTT
TRBV13	-	few	TRBJ2-5	CASSLGLEETQYF	TGTGCCAGCAGCTTAGGCTTAGAGGAGACCCAGTACTTC
TRBV7-8	TRBD1	-	TRBJ1-5	CASSSGQGRNQPQHF	TGTGCCAGCAGCTCGGGACAGGGACGCAATCAGCCCCAGCATTTT
TRBV5-1	TRBD1	-	TRBJ2-2	CASSLGTVGELFF	TGCGCCAGCAGCTTAGGGACAGTCGGGGAGCTGTTTTTT
TRBV13	-	-	TRBJ1-5	CASSLGVYCQPQHF	TGTGCCAGCAGCTTAGGCGTGTACTGTCAGCCCCAGCATTTT
TRBV5-6	TRBD1	-	TRBJ1-5	CASSLAAGGHQPQHF	TGTGCCAGCAGCTTGGCAGCAGGGGGTCATCAGCCCCAGCATTTT
TRBV5-8	-	-	TRBJ1-5	CASSHYREFQPQHF	TGTGCCAGCAGCCATTACAGGGAATTTCAGCCCCAGCATTTT